The present entry profiles one TCR beta chain with its context. Its antigen is not identified. This sample was taken from a study of CD8+ T cells in alopecia areata. CDR3 length: 20 amino acids. CDR1 and CDR2 from the germline V gene are MNHGY and SVAAGI. Trimming cost V 5 bases and J 4 bases; bases outside gene matches: 20. Extracted RNA was reverse transcribed into cDNA, the sequencing template. The repertoire was sequenced with immunoSEQ multiplex PCR; TCRdb's copy has only in-frame clones and lacks some. The sample has 35,000 to 50,000 clones, around 90% seen once; the top ten hold 18%. General study findings and limits: Normal scalp showed lower clonality than lesional scalp, especially alopecia totalis/universalis. Many expanded lesional clones persisted in scalp and blood during tofacitinib treatment.

Indicated treatment: oral pan-JAK inhibitor, 5-10 mg twice daily. This rearrangement joins TRBV6-9 to TRBJ2-5, with 12 bases matching TRBD2. The material sequenced was CD8+ T cells sorted from blood, taken at week 24, from a patient treated with tofacitinib. The sequence was obtained from a human donor with alopecia areata. The CDR3 spells CASSPGLAGRITLILETQYF. The CDR3, as DNA: TGTGCCAGCAGTCCCGGACTAGCGGGGCGTATCACTCTGATTTTAGAGACCCAGTACTTC.